This T cell receptor (beta chain) appears in the sequencing data of a study of lymphopenia after photon versus proton radiotherapy. CDR1 is LNHDA, CDR2 SQIVND, per germline (reference sequence). The length of the CDR3 is 14 residues. V was pared by 9 bases and J by 7 bases, with 11 bases of the junction left unmatched. Study results and caveats: Post-nadir TCR diversity decline inversely tracked overall survival among those who died. Post-nadir diversity loss with photons came from oligoclonal expansion, particularly CD8+ Temra cells. Relative stability marked proton patients; photon patients lost diversity and naive cells. Authors raise, but do not show, better survival with proton therapy.

Profiled with immunoSEQ multiplex PCR; TCRdb holds only in-frame clones, not every one. The data hold 25,000 to 30,000 clones, with over 85% observed a single time. This clone was counted between two and nine times. Antigen: not known. The receptor was derived from a woman aged 50 to 65 with cholangiocarcinoma. This chain connects TRBV19 to TRBJ1-1, with 10 bases matching TRBD1. This sample comprised peripheral blood, obtained from a patient treated with photon-based radiotherapy. The CDR3 coding sequence is TGTGCCAGGGGACCGGGACAGGGGCGCATTGAAGCTTTCTTT. It specifies CARGPGQGRIEAFF. The whole variable domain, filled in from reference TRBV19 and TRBJ1-1, reads DGGITQSPKYLFRKEGQNVTLSCEQNLNHDAMYWYRQDPGQGLRLIYYSQIVNDFQKGDIAEGYSVSREKKESFPLTVTSAQKNPTAFYLCARGPGQGRIEAFFGQGTRLTVV.